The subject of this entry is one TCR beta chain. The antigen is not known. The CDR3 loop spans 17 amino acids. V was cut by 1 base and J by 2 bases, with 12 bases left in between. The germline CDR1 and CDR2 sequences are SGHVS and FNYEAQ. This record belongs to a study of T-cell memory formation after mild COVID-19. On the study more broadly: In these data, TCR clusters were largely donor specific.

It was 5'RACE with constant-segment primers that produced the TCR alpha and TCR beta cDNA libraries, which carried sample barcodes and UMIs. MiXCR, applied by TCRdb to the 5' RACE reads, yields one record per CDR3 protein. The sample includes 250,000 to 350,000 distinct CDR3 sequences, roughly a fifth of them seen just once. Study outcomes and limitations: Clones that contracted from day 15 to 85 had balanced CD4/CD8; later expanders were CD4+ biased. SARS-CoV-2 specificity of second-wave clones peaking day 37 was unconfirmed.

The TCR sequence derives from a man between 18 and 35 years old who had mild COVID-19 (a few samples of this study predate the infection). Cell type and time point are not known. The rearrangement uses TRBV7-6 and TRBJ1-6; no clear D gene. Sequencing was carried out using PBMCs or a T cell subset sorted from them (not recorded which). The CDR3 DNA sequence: TGTGCCAGCAGCTTAGTGGTGGGAGGACCCTATAATTCACCCCTCCACTTT. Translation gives CASSLVVGGPYNSPLHF.